This T cell receptor (beta chain) is from a study of human T cells and chemical hapten exposure. Single cDNA molecules in the library carried unique molecular identifiers attached during preparation. TCRdb independently ran MiXCR on the RACE reads; one entry per CDR3 protein. Among tens of thousands of distinct CDR3 sequences, 9.6% were seen once, and the ten largest hold roughly 3.5%. Time point described: pre-sensitization, week 0. Treatment: therapeutic diphenylcyclopropenone sensitization with weekly scalp DPC. The material sequenced was whole blood, taken in connection with sensitization to the hapten diphenylcyclopropenone (DPC). This TCR was recovered from a woman aged 40 to 50 with alopecia areata. Some clones in this sample may be carry-over from other donors' samples.

CDR3 region: CSASGGAGQETQYF. Written as DNA, the CDR3 is TGCAGTGCCAGCGGGGGGGCCGGACAAGAGACCCAGTACTTC. The gene calls are TRBV20-1 and TRBJ2-5, with TRBD2 matching over 10 bases. Per germline, CDR1 DFQATT and CDR2 SNEGSKA (reference sequence). This CDR3 contains 14 residues. V trimming: 6 bases; J trimming: 2 bases; junction bases outside the gene matches: 6.